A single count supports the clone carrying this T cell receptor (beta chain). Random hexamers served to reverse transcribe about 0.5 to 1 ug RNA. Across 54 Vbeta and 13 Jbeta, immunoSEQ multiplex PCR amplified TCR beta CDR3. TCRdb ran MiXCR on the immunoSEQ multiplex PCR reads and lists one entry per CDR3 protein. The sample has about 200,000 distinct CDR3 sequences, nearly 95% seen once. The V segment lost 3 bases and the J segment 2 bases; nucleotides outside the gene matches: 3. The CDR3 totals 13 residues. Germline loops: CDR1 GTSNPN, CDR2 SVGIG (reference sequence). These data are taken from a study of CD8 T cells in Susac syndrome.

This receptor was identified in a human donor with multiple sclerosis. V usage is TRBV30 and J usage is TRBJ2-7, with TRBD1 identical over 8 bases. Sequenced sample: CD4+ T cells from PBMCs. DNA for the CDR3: TGTGCCTGGAGGACAGGGGCTGCCTACGAGCAGTACTTC. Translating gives CAWRTGAAYEQYF.